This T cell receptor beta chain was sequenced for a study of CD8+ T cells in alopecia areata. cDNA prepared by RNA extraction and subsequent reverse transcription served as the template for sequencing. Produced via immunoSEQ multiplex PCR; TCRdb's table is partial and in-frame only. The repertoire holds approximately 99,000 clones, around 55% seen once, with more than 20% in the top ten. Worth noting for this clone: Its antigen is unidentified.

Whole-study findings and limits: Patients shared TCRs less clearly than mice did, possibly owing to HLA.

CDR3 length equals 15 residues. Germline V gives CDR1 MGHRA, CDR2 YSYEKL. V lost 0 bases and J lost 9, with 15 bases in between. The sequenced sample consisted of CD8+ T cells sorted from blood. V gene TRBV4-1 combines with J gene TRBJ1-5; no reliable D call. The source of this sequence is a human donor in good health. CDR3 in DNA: TGCGCCAGCAGCCAAGATCGACCCCAGTTCTGGCCCCAGCATTTT. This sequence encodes CASSQDRPQFWPQHF.